Here is one TCR beta chain with its context. The entry originates in a study of human T cells and chemical hapten exposure. Documented time point: patch test 1, 2 weeks after DPC sensitization. Noted treatment: therapeutic diphenylcyclopropenone sensitization with weekly scalp DPC. MiXCR was run by TCRdb on the RACE reads, yielding one entry per CDR3 protein. The sample records 95,000 or so distinct CDR3 sequences, roughly 10% being singletons. Per the germline V gene, CDR1 is SGHAT and CDR2 is FQNNGV. V was shortened by 5 bases and J by 5 bases, with 9 bases between the two germline ends. The CDR3 totals 13 residues.

The chain links TRBV11-2 to TRBJ2-2; TRBD1 might be the D (6 bases). The clonotype comes from a man aged 40-50 years with alopecia areata. Some clones in this sample may be carry-over from other donors' samples. This sample comprised whole blood, obtained in connection with sensitization to the hapten diphenylcyclopropenone (DPC). CDR3 nucleotides: TGTGCCAGCAGCCTAGGGACAACCGGGGAGCTGTTTTTT. It codes for CASSLGTTGELFF.